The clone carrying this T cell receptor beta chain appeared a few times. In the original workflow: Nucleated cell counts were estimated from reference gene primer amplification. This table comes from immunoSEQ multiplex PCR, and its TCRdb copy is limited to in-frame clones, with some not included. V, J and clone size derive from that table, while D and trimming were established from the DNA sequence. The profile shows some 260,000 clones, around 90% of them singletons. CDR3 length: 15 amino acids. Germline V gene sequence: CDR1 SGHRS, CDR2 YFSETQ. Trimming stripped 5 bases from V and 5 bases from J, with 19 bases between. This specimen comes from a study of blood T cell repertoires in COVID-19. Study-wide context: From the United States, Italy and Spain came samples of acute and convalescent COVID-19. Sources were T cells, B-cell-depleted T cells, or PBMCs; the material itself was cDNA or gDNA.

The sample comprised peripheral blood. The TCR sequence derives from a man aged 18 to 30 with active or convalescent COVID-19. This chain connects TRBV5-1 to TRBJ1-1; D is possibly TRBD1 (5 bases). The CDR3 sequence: CASSPGWPGETEAFF. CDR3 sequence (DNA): TGCGCCAGCAGTCCAGGGTGGCCTGGGGAAACTGAAGCTTTCTTT.